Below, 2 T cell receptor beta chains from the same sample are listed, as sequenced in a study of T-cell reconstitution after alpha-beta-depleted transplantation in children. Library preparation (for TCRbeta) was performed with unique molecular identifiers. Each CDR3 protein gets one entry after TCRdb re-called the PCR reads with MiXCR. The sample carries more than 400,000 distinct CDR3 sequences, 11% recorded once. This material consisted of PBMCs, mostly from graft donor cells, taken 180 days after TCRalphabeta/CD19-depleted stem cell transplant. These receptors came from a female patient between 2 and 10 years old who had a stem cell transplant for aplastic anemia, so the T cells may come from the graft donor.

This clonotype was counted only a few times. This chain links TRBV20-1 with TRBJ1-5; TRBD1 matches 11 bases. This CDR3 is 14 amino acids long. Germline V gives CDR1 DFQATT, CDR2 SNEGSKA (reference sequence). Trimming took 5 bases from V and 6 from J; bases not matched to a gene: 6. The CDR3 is CSAGRTGGPQPQHF. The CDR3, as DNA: TGCAGTGCTGGAAGGACAGGGGGCCCTCAGCCCCAGCATTTT.

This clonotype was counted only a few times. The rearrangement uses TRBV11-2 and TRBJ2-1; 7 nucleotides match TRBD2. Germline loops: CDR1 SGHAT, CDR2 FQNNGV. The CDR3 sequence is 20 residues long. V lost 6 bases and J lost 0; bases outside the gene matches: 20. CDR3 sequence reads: CASSPIERDHLLSSYNEQFF. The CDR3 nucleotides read TGTGCCAGCAGTCCGATCGAGCGGGATCATCTATTGAGCTCCTACAATGAGCAGTTCTTC.